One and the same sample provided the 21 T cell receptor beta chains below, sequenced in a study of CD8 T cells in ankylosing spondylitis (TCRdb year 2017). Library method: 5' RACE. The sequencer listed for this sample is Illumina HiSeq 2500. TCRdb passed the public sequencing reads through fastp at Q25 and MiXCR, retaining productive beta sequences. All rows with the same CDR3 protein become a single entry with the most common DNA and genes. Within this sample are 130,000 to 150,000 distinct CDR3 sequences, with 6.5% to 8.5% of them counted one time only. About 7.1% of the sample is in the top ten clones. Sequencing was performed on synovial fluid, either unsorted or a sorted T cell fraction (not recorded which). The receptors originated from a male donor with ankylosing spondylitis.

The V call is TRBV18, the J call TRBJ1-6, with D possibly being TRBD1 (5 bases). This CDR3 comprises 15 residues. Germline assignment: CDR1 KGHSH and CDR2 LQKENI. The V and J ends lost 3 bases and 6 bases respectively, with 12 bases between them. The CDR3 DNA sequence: TGTGCCAGCTCACCCTTACAGGATGGTAATTCACCCCTCCACTTT. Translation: CASSPLQDGNSPLHF. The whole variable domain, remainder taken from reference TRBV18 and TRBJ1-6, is NAGVMQNPRHLVRRRGQEARLRCSPMKGHSHVYWYRQLPEEGLKFMVYLQKENIIDESGMPKERFSAEFPKEGPSILRIQQVVRGDSAAYFCASSPLQDGNSPLHFGNGTRLTVT.

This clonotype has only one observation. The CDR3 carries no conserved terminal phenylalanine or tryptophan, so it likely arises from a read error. The DNA for the CDR3 is TGCAGTGCTCCGGGACGGAACGGAGCCTACGAGCAGTACCTC. Protein: CSAPGRNGAYEQYL. This sequence joins TRBV20-1 and TRBJ2-7; TRBD1 or TRBD2 may be the D gene (5 bases each). In germline, CDR1 is DFQATT, CDR2 SNEGSKA (reference sequence). Trimming shortened V by 5 bases and J by 2 bases, and 16 bases separated the two germline ends. The CDR3 consists of 14 residues.

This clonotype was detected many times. Written as DNA, the CDR3 is TGTGCCAGCAGGGAAACAGGCTTCTACGAGCAGTACTTC. Protein sequence: CASRETGFYEQYF. The chain carries TRBV28 and TRBJ2-7; TRBD1 is a possible D gene (5 bases). The CDR3 consists of 13 residues. Germline V gene sequence: CDR1 MDHEN, CDR2 SYDVKM. Between the trimmed V and J ends, which lost 6 bases and 3 bases, there was a span of 12 bases. Combining the CDR3 with reference TRBV28 and TRBJ2-7 gives the whole variable domain DVKVTQSSRYLVKRTGEKVFLECVQDMDHENMFWYRQDPGLGLRLIYFSYDVKMKEKGDIPEGYSVSREKKERFSLILESASTNQTSMYLCASRETGFYEQYFGPGTRLTVT.

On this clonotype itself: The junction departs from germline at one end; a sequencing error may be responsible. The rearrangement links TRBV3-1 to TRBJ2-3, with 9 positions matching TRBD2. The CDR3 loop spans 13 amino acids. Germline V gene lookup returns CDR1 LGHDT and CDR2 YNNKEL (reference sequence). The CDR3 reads CASSQNLPGLADF. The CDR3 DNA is TGTGCCAGCAGCCAGAACCTACCGGGACTAGCCGATTTT.

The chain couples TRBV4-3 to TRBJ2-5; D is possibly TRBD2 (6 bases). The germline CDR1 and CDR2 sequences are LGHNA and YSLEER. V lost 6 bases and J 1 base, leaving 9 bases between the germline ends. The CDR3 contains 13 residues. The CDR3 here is CASSAGRQETQYF. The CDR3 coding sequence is TGCGCCAGCAGTGCGGGACGCCAAGAGACCCAGTACTTC.

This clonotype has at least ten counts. The CDR3, as DNA: TGTGCCAGCAGCTTTGGACAGGGCGAGGGCTACACCTTC. Its translation is CASSFGQGEGYTF. J is TRBJ1-2 and V is TRBV7-2; 8 bases are a match to TRBD1. The trim removed 3 bases at V and 8 bases at J, leaving 5 bases unmatched. Germline V CDR1 and CDR2: SGHTA, FQGNSA. This CDR3 is built from 13 residues.

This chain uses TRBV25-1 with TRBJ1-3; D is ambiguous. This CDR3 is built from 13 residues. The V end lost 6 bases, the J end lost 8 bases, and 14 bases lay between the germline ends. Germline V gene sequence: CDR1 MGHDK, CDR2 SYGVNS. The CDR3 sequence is CASSPRESDTIYF. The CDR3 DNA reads TGTGCCAGCAGCCCTCGAGAGTCGGACACCATATATTTT. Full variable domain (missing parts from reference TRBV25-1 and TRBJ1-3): EADIYQTPRYLVIGTGKKITLECSQTMGHDKMYWYQQDPGMELHLIHYSYGVNSTEKGDLSSESTVSRIRTEHFPLTLESARPSHTSQYLCASSPRESDTIYFGEGSWLTVV.

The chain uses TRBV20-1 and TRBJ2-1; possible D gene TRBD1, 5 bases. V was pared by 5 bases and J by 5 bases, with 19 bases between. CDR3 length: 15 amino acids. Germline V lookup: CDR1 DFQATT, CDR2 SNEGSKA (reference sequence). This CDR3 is CSAGVGHRINNEQFF. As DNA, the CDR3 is TGCAGTGCTGGGGTAGGACACCGGATTAACAATGAGCAGTTCTTC.

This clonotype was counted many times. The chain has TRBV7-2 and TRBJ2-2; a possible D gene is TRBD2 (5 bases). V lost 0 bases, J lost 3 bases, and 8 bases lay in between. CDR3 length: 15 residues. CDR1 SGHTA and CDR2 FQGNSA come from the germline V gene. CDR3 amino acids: CASSLAARDTGELFF. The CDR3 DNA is TGTGCCAGCAGCTTAGCGGCGCGGGACACCGGGGAGCTGTTTTTT.

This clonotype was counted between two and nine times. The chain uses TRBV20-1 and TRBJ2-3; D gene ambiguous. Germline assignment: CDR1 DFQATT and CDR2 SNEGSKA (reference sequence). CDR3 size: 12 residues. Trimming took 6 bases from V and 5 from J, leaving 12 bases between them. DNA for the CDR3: TGCAGTGCCGTTGGTACGGTAGATACGCAGTATTTT. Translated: CSAVGTVDTQYF.

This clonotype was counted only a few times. This chain's CDR3 is CASSTREGRGYTF. The DNA for the CDR3 is TGTGCCAGCAGCACTCGGGAGGGGAGGGGCTACACCTTC. The genes are TRBV7-2 and TRBJ1-2, with D possibly matching TRBD1 (5 bases). Trimming pared 5 bases from V and 8 bases from J, leaving 15 bases between. Germline V gene lookup returns CDR1 SGHTA and CDR2 FQGNSA. This CDR3 is built from 13 residues.

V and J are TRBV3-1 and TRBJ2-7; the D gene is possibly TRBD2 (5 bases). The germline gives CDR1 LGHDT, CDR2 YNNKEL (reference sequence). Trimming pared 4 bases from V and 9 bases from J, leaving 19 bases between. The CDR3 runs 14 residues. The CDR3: CASSRHGDYEGQYF. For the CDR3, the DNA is TGTGCCAGCAGCCGGCACGGAGATTACGAGGGGCAGTACTTC.

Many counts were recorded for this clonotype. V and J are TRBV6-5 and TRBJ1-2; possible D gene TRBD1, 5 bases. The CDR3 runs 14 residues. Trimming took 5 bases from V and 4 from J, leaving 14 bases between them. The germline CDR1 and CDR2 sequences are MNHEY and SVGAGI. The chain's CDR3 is CASSHDQRGYGYTF. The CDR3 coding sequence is TGTGCCAGCAGTCACGATCAAAGGGGCTATGGCTACACCTTC.

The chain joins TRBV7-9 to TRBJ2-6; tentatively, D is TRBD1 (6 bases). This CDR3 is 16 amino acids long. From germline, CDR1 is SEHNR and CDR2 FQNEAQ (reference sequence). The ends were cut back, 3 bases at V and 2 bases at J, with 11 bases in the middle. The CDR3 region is CASSFGQFPGANVLTF. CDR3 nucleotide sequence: TGTGCCAGCAGCTTCGGACAGTTCCCTGGGGCCAACGTCCTGACTTTC. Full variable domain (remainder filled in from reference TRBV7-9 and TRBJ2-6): DTGVSQNPRHKITKRGQNVTFRCDPISEHNRLYWYRQTLGQGPEFLTYFQNEAQLEKSRLLSDRFSAERPKGSFSTLEIQRTEQGDSAMYLCASSFGQFPGANVLTFGAGSRLTVL.

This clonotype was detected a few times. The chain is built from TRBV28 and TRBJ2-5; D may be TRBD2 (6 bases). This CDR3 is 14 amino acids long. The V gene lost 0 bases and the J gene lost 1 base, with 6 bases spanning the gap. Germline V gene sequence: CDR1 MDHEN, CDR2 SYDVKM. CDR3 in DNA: TGTGCCAGCAGTTTATGGGGGGGCCAAGAGACCCAGTACTTC. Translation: CASSLWGGQETQYF.

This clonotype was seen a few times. Here the CDR3 reads CASSLIQGSYEQYF. CDR3 bases: TGTGCCAGCAGCCTAATCCAGGGATCCTACGAGCAGTACTTC. This rearrangement joins TRBV11-2 to TRBJ2-7; weak D call: TRBD1 (5 bases). CDR1 and CDR2 from the germline V gene are SGHAT and FQNNGV. With 5 bases removed from V and 1 base from J, the gap between germline ends came to 12 bases. CDR3 size: 14 residues. The whole variable domain, remainder taken from reference TRBV11-2 and TRBJ2-7, is EAGVAQSPRYKIIEKRQSVAFWCNPISGHATLYWYQQILGQGPKLLIQFQNNGVVDDSQLPKDRFSAERLKGVDSTLKIQPAKLEDSAVYLCASSLIQGSYEQYFGPGTRLTVT.

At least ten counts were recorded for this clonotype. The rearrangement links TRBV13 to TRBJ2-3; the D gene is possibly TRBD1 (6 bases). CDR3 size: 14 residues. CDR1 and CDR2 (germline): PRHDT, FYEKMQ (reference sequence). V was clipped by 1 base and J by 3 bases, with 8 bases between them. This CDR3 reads CASSLEGETDTQYF. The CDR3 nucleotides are TGTGCCAGCAGCTTAGAGGGGGAAACAGATACGCAGTATTTT.

The CDR3 region is CASSVAAGDTDTQYF. The CDR3 nucleotides read TGTGCCAGCAGCGTAGCAGCGGGGGACACAGATACGCAGTATTTT. The chain recombines TRBV9 with TRBJ2-3; 8 bases line up with TRBD2. This CDR3 region has 15 residues. Germline V gives CDR1 SGDLS, CDR2 YYNGEE. Trimming at V came to 0 bases and at J to 2 bases, leaving 2 bases not matched to a gene.

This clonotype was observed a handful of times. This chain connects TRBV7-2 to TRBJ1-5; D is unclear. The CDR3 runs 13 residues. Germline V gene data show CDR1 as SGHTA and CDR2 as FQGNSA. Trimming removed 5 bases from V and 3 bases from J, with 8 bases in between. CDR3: CASSQDYNQPQHF. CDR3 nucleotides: TGTGCCAGCAGCCAAGATTACAATCAGCCCCAGCATTTT.

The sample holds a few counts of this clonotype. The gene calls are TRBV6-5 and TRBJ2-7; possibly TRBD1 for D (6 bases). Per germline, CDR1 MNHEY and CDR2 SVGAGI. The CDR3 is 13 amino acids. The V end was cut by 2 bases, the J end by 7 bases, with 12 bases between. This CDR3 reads CASSYNRAGEQYF. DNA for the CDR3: TGTGCCAGCAGTTACAACAGGGCTGGGGAGCAGTACTTC.

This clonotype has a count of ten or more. CDR3 nucleotides: TGCAGTGCCAACCCTAGCATAGGCCTCCACGGCTACGAGCAGTACTTC. It translates to CSANPSIGLHGYEQYF. The chain couples TRBV20-1 to TRBJ2-7; a possible D gene is TRBD2 (5 bases). With 6 bases removed from V and 3 bases from J, the gap between germline ends came to 24 bases. The CDR3 is 16 amino acids. Per the germline V gene, CDR1 is DFQATT and CDR2 is SNEGSKA (reference sequence).